These T cell receptor beta chains were read from a single sample in a study of cytomegalovirus exposure and HLA in healthy donors. Data came from immunoSEQ multiplex PCR; TCRdb stores just in-frame clones and leaves some out. The data contain fewer than 150,000 clones, about 80% of them seen just once; the ten biggest clones take up approximately 5.1%. Sequencing was done on a sample of PBMCs. The receptors were gathered from a male donor in good health and CMV-seronegative. Each CDR3 is given with its conserved first and last residue. The D gene is left open where the match is weak. Clone sizes are given selectively: once, few, many, or a class where the clone is expanded.

abundance	d_gene	v_gene	len	j_gene	CDR3aa	CDR3nt
NA	NA	TRBV18	14	TRBJ1-1	CASSAIDSDTEAFF	TGTGCCAGCTCAGCTATAGACAGCGACACTGAAGCTTTCTTT
NA	TRBD1	TRBV11-2	15	TRBJ2-7	CASSYSTGSSYEQYF	TGTGCCAGCAGCTACTCGACAGGGAGCTCCTACGAGCAGTACTTC
NA	NA	TRBV5-5	17	TRBJ2-6	CASSLSRHFSGANVLTF	TGTGCCAGCAGCTTGTCGCGTCACTTCTCTGGGGCCAACGTCCTGACTTTC
NA	NA	TRBV6-5	14	TRBJ2-2	CASRLQGLAGELFF	TGTGCCAGCAGATTACAGGGTTTGGCCGGGGAGCTGTTTTTT
NA	TRBD1	TRBV10-2	17	TRBJ2-2	CASSSGQGIRNTGELFF	TGCGCCAGCAGTTCGGGACAGGGGATAAGGAACACCGGGGAGCTGTTTTTT
NA	TRBD1	TRBV5-1	18	TRBJ1-2	CASRDKTGTGGMRSGYTF	TGCGCCAGCAGAGACAAAACCGGGACAGGGGGGATGAGGAGTGGCTACACCTTC
NA	NA	TRBV19	11	TRBJ1-2	CATGRNYGYTF	TGTGCCACCGGGAGAAACTATGGCTACACCTTC
NA	NA	TRBV9	14	TRBJ2-1	CASSVGSPGAEQFF	TGTGCCAGCAGCGTAGGCTCACCTGGAGCTGAGCAGTTCTTC
NA	NA	TRBV30	13	TRBJ1-1	CALIRVRNTEAFF	TGTGCCTTGATACGGGTCCGAAACACTGAAGCTTTCTTT
NA	TRBD1	TRBV7-9	15	TRBJ1-4	CASSSPGQRGEKLFF	TGTGCCAGCAGCTCACCGGGACAGCGCGGCGAAAAACTGTTTTTT
NA	NA	TRBV19	13	TRBJ1-2	CASSIRGLGGYTF	TGTGCCAGTAGTATACGAGGTCTCGGTGGCTACACCTTC
NA	TRBD1	TRBV9	14	TRBJ2-3	CASSPTGGGDTQYF	TGTGCCAGCAGCCCTACAGGGGGAGGTGATACGCAGTATTTT
NA	TRBD1	TRBV7-2	14	TRBJ1-5	CASSWNRGGQPQHF	TGTGCCAGCAGCTGGAACAGGGGAGGTCAGCCCCAGCATTTT
NA	NA	TRBV9	15	TRBJ2-3	CASRRGGGYTDTQYF	TGTGCCAGCCGTAGAGGGGGGGGGTACACAGATACGCAGTATTTT
NA	NA	TRBV19	17	TRBJ1-4	CASSPSFLMAGLEKLFF	TGTGCCAGTAGCCCATCTTTCTTGATGGCAGGGTTGGAAAAACTGTTTTTT
NA	TRBD1	TRBV27	12	TRBJ2-7	CASRVGTGEQYF	TGTGCCAGCAGGGTAGGGACAGGCGAGCAGTACTTC
NA	TRBD1	TRBV7-3	14	TRBJ2-2	CASSDRANTGELFF	TGTGCCAGCAGTGACAGGGCCAACACCGGGGAGCTGTTTTTT
NA	NA	TRBV9	15	TRBJ1-4	CASSVRGRVSEKLFF	TGTGCCAGCAGCGTACGAGGGCGAGTAAGTGAAAAACTGTTTTTT
NA	NA	TRBV20-1	11	TRBJ2-7	CSASPSYEQYF	TGCAGTGCTAGCCCCAGCTACGAGCAGTACTTC
once	NA	TRBV4-1	16	TRBJ1-5	CASSQTGSGARQPQHF	TGCGCCAGCAGCCAAACAGGGAGCGGGGCCAGGCAGCCCCAGCATTTT
few	TRBD1	TRBV4-3	15	TRBJ2-3	CASRRGTGYEDTQYF	TGCGCCAGCCGAAGAGGGACAGGGTACGAAGATACGCAGTATTTT
NA	TRBD1	TRBV19	15	TRBJ2-1	CASSIVTGGYNEQFF	TGTGCCAGTAGTATAGTGACAGGGGGCTACAATGAGCAGTTCTTC
NA	NA	TRBV7-9	15	TRBJ1-4	CASGYQGFTNEKLFF	TGTGCCAGCGGTTATCAGGGCTTTACTAATGAAAAACTGTTTTTT
NA	TRBD1	TRBV5-4	17	TRBJ2-7	CASRPSPGQGVVYEQYF	TGTGCCAGCAGACCCTCGCCGGGACAGGGAGTGGTTTACGAGCAGTACTTC
once	TRBD1	TRBV4-3	14	TRBJ1-5	CASSQDRGTEPQHF	TGCGCCAGCAGCCAAGACAGGGGGACGGAGCCCCAGCATTTT
NA	NA	TRBV5-5	16	TRBJ2-3	CASSTWTGVRADTQYF	TGTGCCAGCAGCACCTGGACTGGGGTGAGGGCAGATACGCAGTATTTT
NA	NA	TRBV6-6	14	TRBJ2-7	CASSYYGSPYEQYF	TGTGCCAGCAGTTACTATGGCAGTCCCTACGAGCAGTACTTC
NA	TRBD1	TRBV9	16	TRBJ1-1	CASSAYRGLGNTEAFF	TGTGCCAGCAGCGCATACAGGGGTTTGGGGAACACTGAAGCTTTCTTT
NA	NA	TRBV29-1	14	TRBJ1-2	CSVLPSGTNYGYTF	TGCAGCGTCCTCCCAAGTGGCACCAACTATGGCTACACCTTC
NA	TRBD2	TRBV5-4	15	TRBJ2-5	CASSLPSGGSETQYF	TGTGCCAGCAGCTTACCTAGCGGGGGGTCGGAGACCCAGTACTTC
few	TRBD2	TRBV7-2	15	TRBJ2-1	CASSPPGLAGATLFF	TGTGCCAGCAGCCCACCGGGACTAGCGGGGGCCACTCTGTTCTTC
NA	NA	TRBV4-3	14	TRBJ1-2	CASSQAPVNYGYTF	TGCGCCAGCAGCCAAGCCCCGGTGAACTATGGCTACACCTTC
once	NA	TRBV4-3	16	TRBJ1-2	CASSQDEQGWNYGYTF	TGCGCCAGCAGCCAAGATGAGCAGGGCTGGAACTATGGCTACACCTTC
few	NA	TRBV5-8	14	TRBJ1-1	CASPGWGELTEAFF	TGTGCCAGCCCCGGCTGGGGCGAATTAACTGAAGCTTTCTTT
NA	NA	TRBV15	15	TRBJ2-7	CATSRGDTSSYEQYF	TGTGCCACCAGCAGAGGGGACACGAGCTCCTACGAGCAGTACTTC
NA	TRBD1	TRBV19	16	TRBJ1-6	CASSISGQGIDSPLHF	TGTGCCAGTAGTATATCAGGACAGGGAATTGATTCACCCCTCCACTTT
NA	NA	TRBV11-2	13	TRBJ2-2	CASSVQNTGELFF	TGTGCCAGCAGCGTACAGAACACCGGGGAGCTGTTTTTT
few	NA	TRBV1	17	TRBJ2-7	CTSSQDSASGGSYEQYF	TGCACCAGCAGCCAAGATAGCGCTAGCGGGGGCTCCTACGAGCAGTACTTC
NA	TRBD1	TRBV9	14	TRBJ1-2	CASSVTGGVYGYTF	TGTGCCAGCAGCGTTACAGGGGGCGTCTATGGCTACACCTTC
once	TRBD1	TRBV7-9	16	TRBJ1-3	CASSLGQGSSGNTIYF	TGTGCCAGCAGCTTAGGACAGGGATCCTCTGGAAACACCATATATTTT
few	NA	TRBV28	15	TRBJ1-2	CASSTFGQSLGGYTF	TGTGCCAGCAGTACCTTTGGACAGAGTCTTGGTGGCTACACCTTC
NA	TRBD2	TRBV18	14	TRBJ2-7	CASSPVSGGGEQYF	TGTGCCAGCTCACCGGTCAGCGGGGGCGGCGAGCAGTACTTC
NA	NA	TRBV28	16	TRBJ1-5	CASSLLSRGGNQPQHF	TGTGCCAGCAGCCTCCTCTCTCGGGGAGGCAATCAGCCCCAGCATTTT
few	NA	TRBV11-1	13	TRBJ2-1	CASSLAPVNEQFF	TGTGCCAGCAGCTTAGCCCCAGTTAATGAGCAGTTCTTC
NA	TRBD1	TRBV6-6	15	TRBJ2-7	CASSYSRGTGGEQYF	TGTGCCAGCAGTTACTCGAGAGGGACAGGAGGAGAGCAGTACTTC
NA	TRBD2	TRBV2	16	TRBJ2-1	CASRRTSGGVGDEQFF	TGTGCCAGCAGGCGGACTAGCGGGGGGGTTGGGGATGAGCAGTTCTTC
NA	TRBD1	TRBV27	14	TRBJ1-2	CASSLRQGAGGYTF	TGTGCCAGCAGTTTACGACAGGGGGCGGGCGGCTACACCTTC
few	TRBD2	TRBV19	15	TRBJ2-7	CASSTSWGGGDEQYF	TGTGCCAGTAGTACCAGTTGGGGGGGAGGGGACGAGCAGTACTTC
NA	TRBD2	TRBV2	15	TRBJ2-3	CASSGQRGVTDTQYF	TGTGCCAGCAGTGGTCAGCGGGGGGTAACAGATACGCAGTATTTT
NA	NA	TRBV7-8	13	TRBJ2-3	CASSSRDTDTQYF	TGTGCCAGCAGCTCACGGGACACAGATACGCAGTATTTT
NA	NA	TRBV7-6	18	TRBJ1-1	CASSEWGGEGTANTEAFF	TGTGCCAGCAGTGAATGGGGAGGGGAGGGGACGGCGAACACTGAAGCTTTCTTT
NA	NA	TRBV7-9	19	TRBJ2-1	CASSHRVVGGLSSYNEQFF	TGTGCCAGCAGCCACAGGGTGGTGGGCGGCCTGAGCTCCTACAATGAGCAGTTCTTC
NA	NA	TRBV6-5	14	TRBJ1-4	CASSEPRNGEKLFF	TGTGCCAGCAGTGAACCTAGGAACGGGGAAAAACTGTTTTTT